This T cell receptor beta chain was observed in a study of identical twins. CDR3 length: 15 residues. The V gene lost 1 base and the J gene lost 2 bases, with 11 bases spanning the gap. The V gene's germline CDR1 is SNHLY and CDR2 FYNNEI. MiXCR, run by TCRdb on the 5' RACE reads, gives a single entry per CDR3 protein. This repertoire shows 450,000 to 500,000 distinct CDR3 sequences, 14% found once; its top ten account for more than 0.8%. These same data were also listed under a study on yellow fever vaccine responses in identical twins.

This chain links TRBV2 with TRBJ2-5; D gene ambiguous. This TCR came from a woman aged 18-35 years in good health. Sample: CD4+ T cells sorted from blood. CDR3 loop: CASSEGYPSQETQYF. The CDR3, as DNA: TGTGCCAGCAGTGAAGGCTACCCGTCTCAAGAGACCCAGTACTTC.